Here is one T cell receptor beta chain with its context. Its recognized antigen is unknown. No clone much larger than this one lies a single base away; base qualities are absent. V drops 8 bases and J drops 4 bases, leaving 12 bases in between. Via the germline V gene, CDR1 is SNHLY and CDR2 FYNNEI. From the cysteine through the phenylalanine, the CDR3 covers 13 amino acids. Just CDR3 DNA is preserved here, 39 bases in frame from base 1. These data originate in a study of blood T cell repertoires in COVID-19 (dated by TCRdb to 2018 to 2021). Background on the whole study: The collaborator samples originated in the United States, Italy and Spain and spanned the acute and convalescent phases of COVID-19. The material from the prospective study consisted of cDNA or gDNA derived from T cells, B-cell-depleted T cells, or PBMCs. The dataset comprised deeply sampled blood TCRbeta repertoires from subjects exposed to, actively infected with, or recovered from COVID-19. The repertoires were released in a freely available public database meant as a resource for research on the immune response to SARS-CoV-2. The samples were drawn from two sources: the first 160 participants of the ongoing ImmuneRACE study, and 950 to 1,500 subjects contributed by 6 global collaborators. Nearly every sample came with metadata listing a de-identified subject ID, COVID-19 status, age in years and sex. Where available, HLA class I and class II types were obtained from metadata supplied by the sample provider rather than from assay-based typing.

What the study reported, not specific to this receptor: Clinical and demographic metadata were provided uncurated, with the amount varying by source and participant.

In the prospective study, participants were about 18 to 89 years old, resided in around 25 geographic areas of the United States, and were enrolled through a virtual design. Cohort assignment in the prospective study relied on participant-reported clinical history from a screening survey and a study questionnaire. Mobile phlebotomists in the prospective study collected whole blood, serum and a nasopharyngeal or oropharyngeal swab from every participant. Prospective study participants could optionally give additional blood draws and questionnaires over a 2-month period. Before DNA extraction, prospective study blood samples were shipped either frozen or at room temperature. TCRbeta CDR3 regions were amplified from genomic DNA by means of the immunoSEQ Assay, a bias-controlled multiplex PCR. The study's own analysis went as follows. Nucleated cell counts per sample were estimated from amplification of reference gene primers within the assay. Sequence reads were collapsed and filtered to measure the absolute abundance of every unique TCRbeta CDR3 rearrangement. Productive Simpson clonality was computed per sample as the square root of Simpson's diversity index over productive rearrangements. This immuneACCESS table, as held by TCRdb, lists in-frame sequences with V and J called but not all clones. Of the missing ones, under half trace to an unresolved V gene in checked studies; the others have no known cause. From that table come the V and J calls and clone size; the DNA was used to work out D and trimming. For this sample the table gives hundreds of thousands of clones, of which 65% to 90% were detected only once. Of the sample, 8.5% to 9.5% falls within the top ten clones.

The chain is assembled from TRBV2 and TRBJ2-1; no D gene can be assigned with confidence. The TCR was taken from a woman in her 50s with acute COVID-19. Sequences were obtained from PBMCs or T cells enriched from blood (not recorded which). The CDR3 here reads CASGVLLYNEQFF. The nucleotide sequence reads as follows: TGTGCCAGCGGAGTTCTTTTGTACAATGAGCAGTTCTTC.